This TCR beta chain was sequenced during a study of T cell repertoires in cytomegalovirus infection. Study details: A matching HLA type, together with CMV infection, was signaled by public TCR beta signatures.

Remarks on this clonotype: Antigen specificity is unknown.

Study-wide findings and caveats: Using cumulative public TCR beta family frequency, the authors identified those who carried CMV together with the relevant HLA. CMV-specific TCR beta clonotypes restricted by HLA-C dominated the ex vivo response.

Via MiXCR, TCRdb re-called the reads, giving one row per CDR3 protein. The sample contains fewer than 700,000 distinct CDR3 sequences, roughly a quarter of which appear only once. Germline V gene data show CDR1 as MDHEN and CDR2 as SYDVKM. The length of the CDR3 is 12 residues. V shed 7 bases and J shed 3 bases, with 7 bases lying between them. Material for sequencing was CD8+ T cells from PBMCs. This chain uses TRBV28 with TRBJ1-3; unclear D gene. The clonotype originates from a human donor in good health (CMV status not recorded). Some clones in this sample may be carry-over from other donors' samples. The CDR3 coding sequence is TGTGCCAGCAAGGATCTTGGAAACACCATATATTTT. It translates to CASKDLGNTIYF.